The rows below give T cell receptor beta chains drawn from one sample of a study of T cell responses to AZD1222 COVID-19 vaccine. Here immunoSEQ multiplex PCR was the method, and the copy in TCRdb shows in-frame clones only, minus some. The data hold some 96,000 clones, with more than 75% observed a single time. The sample here was peripheral blood, taken on day 0 of MenACWY control vaccination. Receptors originate from an adult in good health. Each CDR3 is given with its conserved first and last residue. D genes are given only for firm matches. Clone size is shown for a subset of rows, as once, few, many or a class of expanded clone.

clone_size	d_call	v_call	j_call	cdr3_aa	cdr3_nt
.	.	TRBV29-1	TRBJ1-1	CSVADNTEAFF	TGCAGCGTTGCAGATAACACTGAAGCTTTCTTT
once	.	TRBV30	TRBJ1-2	CAWSVGYGYTF	TGTGCCTGGAGCGTCGGGTATGGCTACACCTTC
.	TRBD2	TRBV7-2	TRBJ2-2	CASSLPSGVNTGELFF	TGTGCCAGCAGCTTACCTAGCGGGGTGAACACCGGGGAGCTGTTTTTT
.	TRBD1	TRBV28	TRBJ1-4	CASNMGQGPDEKLFF	TGTGCCAGCAACATGGGACAGGGGCCGGATGAAAAACTGTTTTTT
.	.	TRBV6-6	TRBJ2-7	CASSPPGPRGYEQYF	TGTGCCAGCAGTCCCCCGGGGCCGCGGGGCTACGAGCAGTACTTC
.	TRBD2	TRBV7-3	TRBJ2-1	CASSLRGVGAGINEQFF	TGTGCCAGCAGCTTAAGGGGCGTGGGAGCGGGGATCAATGAGCAGTTCTTC
few	.	TRBV6-6	TRBJ2-7	CASSYSDTGWEQYF	TGTGCCAGCAGTTACTCGGACACGGGGTGGGAGCAGTACTTC
.	TRBD2	TRBV5-5	TRBJ2-1	CASSWGGLGSYNEQFF	TGTGCCAGCAGCTGGGGGGGACTCGGCTCCTACAATGAGCAGTTCTTC
.	.	TRBV6-6	TRBJ1-6	CASAYRGGSSPLHF	TGTGCCAGCGCTTACCGGGGAGGGTCCTCACCCCTCCACTTT
.	.	TRBV6-5	TRBJ1-2	CASSAVPTAHYGYTF	TGTGCCAGCAGCGCCGTCCCCACTGCGCACTATGGCTACACCTTC
.	.	TRBV25-1	TRBJ2-2	CASSEWRDGELFF	TGTGCCAGCAGTGAGTGGCGGGACGGGGAGCTGTTTTTT
once	.	TRBV30	TRBJ1-1	CAWSVLLGGTEAFF	TGTGCCTGGAGTGTACTGCTTGGGGGGACTGAAGCTTTCTTT
.	.	TRBV10-3	TRBJ2-5	CAISALGGTVGETQYF	TGTGCCATCAGTGCGTTGGGGGGAACCGTCGGAGAGACCCAGTACTTC
.	.	TRBV5-1	TRBJ2-1	CASSPMMGGAYNEQFF	TGCGCCAGCAGCCCAATGATGGGGGGTGCCTACAATGAGCAGTTCTTC
.	TRBD1	TRBV7-9	TRBJ1-4	CASSLEGQVYEKLFF	TGTGCCAGCAGCTTAGAGGGACAGGTCTATGAAAAACTGTTTTTT
.	.	TRBV7-9	TRBJ2-7	CASSLTEGEEKQYF	TGTGCCAGCAGCCTCACTGAGGGGGAGGAAAAGCAGTACTTC
.	.	TRBV28	TRBJ1-2	CASSPGEGAYGYTF	TGTGCCAGCAGTCCCGGGGAAGGGGCTTATGGCTACACCTTC
.	.	TRBV4-1	TRBJ2-1	CASSHQLPTLEQFF	TGCGCCAGCAGCCACCAACTGCCGACGTTAGAGCAGTTCTTC
.	TRBD2	TRBV9	TRBJ2-5	CASTPAGSSLETQYF	TGTGCCAGCACCCCAGCGGGATCGTCCTTAGAGACCCAGTACTTC
.	.	TRBV13	TRBJ1-6	CASSLGQTGGDSPLHF	TGTGCCAGCAGCTTAGGCCAAACAGGCGGAGATTCACCCCTCCACTTT
.	TRBD1	TRBV18	TRBJ1-6	CASYRGTDSPLHF	TGTGCCAGCTACAGGGGGACCGATTCACCCCTCCACTTT